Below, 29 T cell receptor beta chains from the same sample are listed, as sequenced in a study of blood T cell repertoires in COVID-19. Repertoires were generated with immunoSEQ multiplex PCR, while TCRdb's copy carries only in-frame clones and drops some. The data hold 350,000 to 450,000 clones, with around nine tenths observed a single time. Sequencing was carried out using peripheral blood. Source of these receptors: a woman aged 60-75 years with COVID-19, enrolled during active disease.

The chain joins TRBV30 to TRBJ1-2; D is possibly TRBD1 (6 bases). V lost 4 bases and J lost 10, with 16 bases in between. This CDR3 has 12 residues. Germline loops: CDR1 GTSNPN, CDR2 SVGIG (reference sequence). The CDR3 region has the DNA TGTGCCTGGACCTCTGGACAGTTATACTACACCTTC. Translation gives CAWTSGQLYYTF.

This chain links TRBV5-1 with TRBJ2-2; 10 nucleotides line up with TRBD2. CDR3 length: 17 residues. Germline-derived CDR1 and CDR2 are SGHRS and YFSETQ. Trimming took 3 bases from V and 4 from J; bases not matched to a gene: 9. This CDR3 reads CASSSLAGGPPTGELFF. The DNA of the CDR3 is TGCGCCAGCAGCTCTTTAGCGGGGGGCCCACCCACCGGGGAGCTGTTTTTT.

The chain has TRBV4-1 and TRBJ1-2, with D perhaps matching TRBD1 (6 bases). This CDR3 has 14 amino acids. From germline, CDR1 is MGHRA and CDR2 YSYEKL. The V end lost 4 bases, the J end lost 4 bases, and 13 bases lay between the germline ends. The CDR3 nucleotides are TGCGCCAGCAGCCTGCCGGGGACATCCTATGGCTACACCTTC. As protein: CASSLPGTSYGYTF.

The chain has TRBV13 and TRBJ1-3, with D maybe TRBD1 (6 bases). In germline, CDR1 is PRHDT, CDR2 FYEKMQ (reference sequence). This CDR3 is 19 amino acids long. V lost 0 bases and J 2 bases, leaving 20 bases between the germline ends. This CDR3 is CASSLGTVPSKGAGNTIYF. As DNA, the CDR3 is TGTGCCAGCAGCTTAGGGACAGTTCCGTCAAAGGGGGCTGGAAACACCATATATTTT.

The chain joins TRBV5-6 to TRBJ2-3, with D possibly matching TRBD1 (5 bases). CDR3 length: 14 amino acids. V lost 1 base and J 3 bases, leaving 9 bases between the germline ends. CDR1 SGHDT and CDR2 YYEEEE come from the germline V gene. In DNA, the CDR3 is TGTGCCAGCAGCTTGAGTGCAGGGACAGATACGCAGTATTTT. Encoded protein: CASSLSAGTDTQYF. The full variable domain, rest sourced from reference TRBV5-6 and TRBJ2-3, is DAGVTQSPTHLIKTRGQQVTLRCSPKSGHDTVSWYQQALGQGPQFIFQYYEEEERQRGNFPDRFSGHQFPNYSSELNVNALLLGDSALYLCASSLSAGTDTQYFGPGTRLTVL.

The CDR3: CASSQGSGGGQNTQYF. CDR3 bases: TGTGCCAGCAGCCAAGGGAGCGGGGGTGGCCAAAATACGCAGTATTTT. The rearrangement uses TRBV4-2 and TRBJ2-3; 8 bases match TRBD2. CDR1 and CDR2 (germline): LGHNA, YNFKEQ. V trimming: 1 base; J trimming: 7 bases; junction bases outside the gene matches: 10. The CDR3 length is 16 residues.

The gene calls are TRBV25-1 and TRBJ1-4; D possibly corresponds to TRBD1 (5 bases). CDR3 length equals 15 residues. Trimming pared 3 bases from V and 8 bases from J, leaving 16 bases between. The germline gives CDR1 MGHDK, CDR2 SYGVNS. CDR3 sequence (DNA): TGTGCCAGCAGTGATATGACAGTGGGAACGGAAAAACTGTTTTTT. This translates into CASSDMTVGTEKLFF. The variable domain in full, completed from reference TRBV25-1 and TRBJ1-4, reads EADIYQTPRYLVIGTGKKITLECSQTMGHDKMYWYQQDPGMELHLIHYSYGVNSTEKGDLSSESTVSRIRTEHFPLTLESARPSHTSQYLCASSDMTVGTEKLFFGSGTQLSVL.

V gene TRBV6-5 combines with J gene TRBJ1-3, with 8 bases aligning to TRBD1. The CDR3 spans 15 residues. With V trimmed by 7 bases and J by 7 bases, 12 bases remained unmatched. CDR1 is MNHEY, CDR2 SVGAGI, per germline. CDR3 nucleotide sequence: TGTGCCAGCACCGCAGTACCCGGGACAGGCAACACCATATATTTT. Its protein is CASTAVPGTGNTIYF.

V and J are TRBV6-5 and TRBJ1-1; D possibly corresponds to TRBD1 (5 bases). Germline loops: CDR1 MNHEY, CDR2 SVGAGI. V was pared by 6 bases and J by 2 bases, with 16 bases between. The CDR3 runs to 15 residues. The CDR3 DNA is TGTGCCAGCAGGGGATCGACAGAGACTAACACTGAAGCTTTCTTT. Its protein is CASRGSTETNTEAFF.

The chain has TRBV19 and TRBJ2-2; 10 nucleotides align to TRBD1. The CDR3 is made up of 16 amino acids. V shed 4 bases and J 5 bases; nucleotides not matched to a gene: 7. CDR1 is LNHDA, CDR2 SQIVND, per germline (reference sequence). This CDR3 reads CASSKVTGGGTGELFF. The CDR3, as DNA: TGTGCCAGTAGTAAGGTGACAGGGGGCGGAACCGGGGAGCTGTTTTTT.

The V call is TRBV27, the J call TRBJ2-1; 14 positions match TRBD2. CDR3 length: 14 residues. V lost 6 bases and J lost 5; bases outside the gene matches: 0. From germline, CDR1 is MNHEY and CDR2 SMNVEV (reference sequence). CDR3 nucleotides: TGTGCCAGCAGGACTAGCGGGGGGGACAATGAGCAGTTCTTC. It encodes CASRTSGGDNEQFF.

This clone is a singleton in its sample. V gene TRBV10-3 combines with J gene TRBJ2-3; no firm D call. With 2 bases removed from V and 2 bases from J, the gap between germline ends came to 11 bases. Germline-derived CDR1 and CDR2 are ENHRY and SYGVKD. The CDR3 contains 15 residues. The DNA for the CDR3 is TGTGCCATCAGTGAGCCTAACGACAACACAGATACGCAGTATTTT. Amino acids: CAISEPNDNTDTQYF.

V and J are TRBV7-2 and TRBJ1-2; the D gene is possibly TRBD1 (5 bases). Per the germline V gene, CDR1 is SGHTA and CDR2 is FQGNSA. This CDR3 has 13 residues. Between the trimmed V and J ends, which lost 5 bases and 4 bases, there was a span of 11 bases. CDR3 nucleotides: TGTGCCAGCAGCAGGGGAGGGACCTATGGCTACACCTTC. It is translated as CASSRGGTYGYTF.

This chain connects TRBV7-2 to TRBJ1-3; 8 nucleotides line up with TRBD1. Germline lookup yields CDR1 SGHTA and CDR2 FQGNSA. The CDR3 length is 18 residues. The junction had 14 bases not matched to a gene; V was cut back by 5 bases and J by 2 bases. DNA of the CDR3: TGTGCCAGCAGCCCCGGACAGGGAAGGGAGCTGACTGGAAACACCATATATTTT. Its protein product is CASSPGQGRELTGNTIYF.

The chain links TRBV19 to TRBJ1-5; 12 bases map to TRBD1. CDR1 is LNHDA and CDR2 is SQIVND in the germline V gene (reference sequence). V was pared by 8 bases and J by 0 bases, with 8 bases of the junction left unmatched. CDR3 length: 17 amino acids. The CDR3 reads CASFGTGGAYSNQPQHF. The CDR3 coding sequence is TGTGCCAGTTTCGGGACAGGGGGCGCTTATAGCAATCAGCCCCAGCATTTT.

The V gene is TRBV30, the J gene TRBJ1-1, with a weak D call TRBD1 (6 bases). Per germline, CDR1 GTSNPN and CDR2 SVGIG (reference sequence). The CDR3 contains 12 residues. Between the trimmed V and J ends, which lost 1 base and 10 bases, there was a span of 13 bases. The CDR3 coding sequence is TGTGCCTGGAGTGGACTAAACAGGGCAGCTTTCTTT. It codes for CAWSGLNRAAFF.

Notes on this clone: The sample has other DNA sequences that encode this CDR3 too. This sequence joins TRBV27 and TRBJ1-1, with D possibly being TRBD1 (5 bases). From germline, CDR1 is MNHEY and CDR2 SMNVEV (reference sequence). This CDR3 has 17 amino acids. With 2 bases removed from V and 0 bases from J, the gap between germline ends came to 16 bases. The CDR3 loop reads CASSLKGWGTLNTEAFF. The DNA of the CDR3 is TGTGCCAGCAGTTTAAAAGGGTGGGGGACTTTGAACACTGAAGCTTTCTTT.

The CDR3 protein is CSVDQGGRYGYTF. The CDR3 region has the DNA TGCAGCGTTGACCAGGGTGGTCGGTATGGCTACACCTTC. The chain uses TRBV29-1 and TRBJ1-2; D may be TRBD1 (5 bases). Trimming took 3 bases from V and 5 from J, leaving 13 bases between them. CDR3 length: 13 amino acids. From germline, CDR1 is SQVTM and CDR2 ANQGSEA.

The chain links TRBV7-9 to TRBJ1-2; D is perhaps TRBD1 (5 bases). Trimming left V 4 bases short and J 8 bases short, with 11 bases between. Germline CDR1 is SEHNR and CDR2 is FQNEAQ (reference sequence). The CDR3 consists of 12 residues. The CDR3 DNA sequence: TGTGCCAGCAGCTGGACATCTCGCGGCTACACCTTC. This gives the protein CASSWTSRGYTF.

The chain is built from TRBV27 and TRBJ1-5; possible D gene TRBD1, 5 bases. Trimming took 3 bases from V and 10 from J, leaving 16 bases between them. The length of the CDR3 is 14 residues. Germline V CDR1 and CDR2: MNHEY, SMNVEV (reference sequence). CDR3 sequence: CASSFGAAGFPQHF. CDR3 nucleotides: TGTGCCAGCAGTTTTGGGGCAGCCGGCTTCCCCCAGCATTTT.

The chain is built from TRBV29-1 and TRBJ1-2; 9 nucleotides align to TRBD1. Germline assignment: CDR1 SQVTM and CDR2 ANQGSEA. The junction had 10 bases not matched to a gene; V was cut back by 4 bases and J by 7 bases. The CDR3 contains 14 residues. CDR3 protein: CSVGTGTGTSGYTF. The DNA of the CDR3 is TGCAGCGTTGGTACCGGGACAGGGACCTCTGGCTACACCTTC.

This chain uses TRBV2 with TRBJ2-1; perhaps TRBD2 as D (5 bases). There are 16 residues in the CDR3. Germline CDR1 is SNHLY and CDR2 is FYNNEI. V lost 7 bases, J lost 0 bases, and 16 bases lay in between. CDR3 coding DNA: TGTGCCAGCATTGGACTGGATGTTAGCTCCTACAATGAGCAGTTCTTC. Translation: CASIGLDVSSYNEQFF.

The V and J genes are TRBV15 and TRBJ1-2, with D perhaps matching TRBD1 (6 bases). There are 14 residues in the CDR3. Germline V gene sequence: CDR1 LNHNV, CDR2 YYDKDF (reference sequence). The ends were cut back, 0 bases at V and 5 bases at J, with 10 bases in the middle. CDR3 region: CATSRETRGYGYTF. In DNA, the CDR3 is TGTGCCACCAGCAGAGAAACCAGGGGATATGGCTACACCTTC.

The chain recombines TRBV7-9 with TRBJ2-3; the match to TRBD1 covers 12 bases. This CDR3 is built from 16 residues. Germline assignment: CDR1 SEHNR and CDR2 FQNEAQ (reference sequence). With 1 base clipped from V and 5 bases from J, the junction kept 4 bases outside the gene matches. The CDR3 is CASSLGDRGLGDTQYF. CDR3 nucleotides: TGTGCCAGCAGCTTAGGGGACAGGGGGCTAGGAGATACGCAGTATTTT.

The CDR3 is CASSVGRQLVGGDTQYF. DNA of the CDR3: TGTGCCAGCAGCGTAGGAAGGCAGCTGGTTGGGGGGGATACGCAGTATTTT. This chain uses TRBV9 with TRBJ2-3; a weak D match, TRBD2 (6 bases). V was clipped by 0 bases and J by 6 bases, with 20 bases between them. The CDR3 extends over 17 amino acids. From germline, CDR1 is SGDLS and CDR2 YYNGEE. Full variable domain (rest looked up from reference TRBV9 and TRBJ2-3): DSGVTQTPKHLITATGQRVTLRCSPRSGDLSVYWYQQSLDQGLQFLIQYYNGEERAKGNILERFSAQQFPDLHSELNLSSLELGDSALYFCASSVGRQLVGGDTQYFGPGTRLTVL.

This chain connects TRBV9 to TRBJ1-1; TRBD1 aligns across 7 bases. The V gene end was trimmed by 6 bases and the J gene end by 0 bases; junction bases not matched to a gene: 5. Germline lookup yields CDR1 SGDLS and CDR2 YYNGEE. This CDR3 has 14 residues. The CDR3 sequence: CASTRTGLNTEAFF. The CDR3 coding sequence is TGTGCCAGCACCCGGACAGGACTGAACACTGAAGCTTTCTTT. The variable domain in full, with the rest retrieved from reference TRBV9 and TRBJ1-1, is DSGVTQTPKHLITATGQRVTLRCSPRSGDLSVYWYQQSLDQGLQFLIQYYNGEERAKGNILERFSAQQFPDLHSELNLSSLELGDSALYFCASTRTGLNTEAFFGQGTRLTVV.

The CDR3 protein is CASSFGNYGYTF. DNA for the CDR3: TGTGCCAGCAGCTTCGGTAACTATGGCTACACCTTC. The chain joins TRBV5-4 to TRBJ1-2; D call uncertain. This CDR3 has 12 amino acids. Germline V CDR1 and CDR2: SGHNT, YYREEE (reference sequence). Between the trimmed V and J ends, which lost 2 bases and 1 base, there was a span of 3 bases.

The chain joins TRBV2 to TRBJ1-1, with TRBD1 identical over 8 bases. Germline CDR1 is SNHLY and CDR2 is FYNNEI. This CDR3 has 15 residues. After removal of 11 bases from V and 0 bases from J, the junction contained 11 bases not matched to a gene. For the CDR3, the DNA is TGTGCCCGGGCAGGGGGCCTCGGGATGAACACTGAAGCTTTCTTT. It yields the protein CARAGGLGMNTEAFF. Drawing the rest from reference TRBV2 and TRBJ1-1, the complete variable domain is EPEVTQTPSHQVTQMGQEVILRCVPISNHLYFYWYRQILGQKVEFLVSFYNNEISEKSEIFDDQFSVERPDGSNFTLKIRSTKLEDSAMYFCARAGGLGMNTEAFFGQGTRLTVV.

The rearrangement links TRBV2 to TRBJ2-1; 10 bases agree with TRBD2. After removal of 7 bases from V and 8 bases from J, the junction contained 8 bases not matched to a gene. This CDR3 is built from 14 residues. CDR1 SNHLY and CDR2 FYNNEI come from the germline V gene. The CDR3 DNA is TGTGCCAGCACGGCGGCTAGCGGGGGCTATGAGCAGTTCTTC. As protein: CASTAASGGYEQFF. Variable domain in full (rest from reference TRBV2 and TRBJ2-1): EPEVTQTPSHQVTQMGQEVILRCVPISNHLYFYWYRQILGQKVEFLVSFYNNEISEKSEIFDDQFSVERPDGSNFTLKIRSTKLEDSAMYFCASTAASGGYEQFFGPGTRLTVL.